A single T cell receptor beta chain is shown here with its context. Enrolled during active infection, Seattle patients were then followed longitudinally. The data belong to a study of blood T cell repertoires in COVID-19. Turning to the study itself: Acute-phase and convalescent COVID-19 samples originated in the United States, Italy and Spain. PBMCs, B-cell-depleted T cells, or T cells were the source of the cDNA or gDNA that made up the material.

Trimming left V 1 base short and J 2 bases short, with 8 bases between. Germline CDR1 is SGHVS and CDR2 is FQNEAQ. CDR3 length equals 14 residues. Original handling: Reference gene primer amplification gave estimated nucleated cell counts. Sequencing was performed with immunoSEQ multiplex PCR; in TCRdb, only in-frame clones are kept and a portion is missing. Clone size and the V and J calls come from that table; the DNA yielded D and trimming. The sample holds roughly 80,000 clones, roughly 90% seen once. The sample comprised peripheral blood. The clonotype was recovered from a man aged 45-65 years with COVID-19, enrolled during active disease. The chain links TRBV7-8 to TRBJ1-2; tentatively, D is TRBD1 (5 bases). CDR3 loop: CASSLGRDNYGYTF. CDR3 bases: TGTGCCAGCAGCTTAGGGAGGGACAACTATGGCTACACCTTC.